Below are 10 T cell receptor beta chains sequenced from a single sample in a study of identical twins. TCRdb analysed the 5' RACE reads with MiXCR anew, one entry per CDR3 protein. The repertoire has 500,000 to 550,000 distinct CDR3 sequences, approximately 20% of them found once; the top ten carry 0.48%. These same records also appear under a second study, on yellow fever vaccine responses in identical twins.

Sequencing was carried out using CD4+ T cells sorted from blood. Source of these receptors: a woman between 18 and 29 years old in good health.

This clonotype occurred a few times. The junction does not match germline at one end; this may be a read error. The CDR3: CATAGLAPPEGNF. The CDR3 bases are TGTGCCACCGCGGGACTAGCGCCTCCCGAGGGCAACTTC. The chain carries TRBV28 and TRBJ2-5, with 10 bases that match TRBD2. The CDR3 runs 13 residues. Germline CDR1 reads MDHEN; CDR2 reads SYDVKM.

This chain uses TRBV7-2 with TRBJ2-1; TRBD1 might be the D (6 bases). Germline CDR1 and CDR2: SGHTA and FQGNSA. This CDR3 spans 15 amino acids. The V gene lost 2 bases and the J gene lost 8 bases, with 16 bases spanning the gap. CDR3 sequence: CASSLRLQGTDEQFF. The CDR3 DNA sequence: TGTGCCAGCAGCTTACGGTTACAGGGAACCGATGAGCAGTTCTTC.

This clonotype was recorded a few times. V gene TRBV11-1 combines with J gene TRBJ2-5; no clear D. CDR3 length: 16 amino acids. With 6 bases removed from V and 1 base from J, the gap between germline ends came to 18 bases. Looked up from germline, CDR1 is SGHAT and CDR2 is FQDESV (reference sequence). CDR3 amino acids: CASSLTTGKAQETQYF. DNA of the CDR3: TGTGCCAGCAGTCTCACGACCGGAAAGGCCCAAGAGACCCAGTACTTC.

This clonotype was observed a few times. The V and J genes are TRBV4-2 and TRBJ2-1; 9 bases are a match to TRBD2. The junction had 10 bases not matched to a gene; V was cut back by 4 bases and J by 6 bases. Per germline, CDR1 LGHNA and CDR2 YNFKEQ. The CDR3 runs 16 residues. CDR3 in DNA: TGTGCCAGCAGCCCAGCCCCGGGACTAGCTGGCAATGAGCAGTTCTTC. Translated, it gives CASSPAPGLAGNEQFF.

The sample holds a few counts of this clonotype. V usage is TRBV29-1 and J usage is TRBJ2-3; 7 positions match TRBD2. J was trimmed by 2 bases and V by 3 bases; bases with no gene match: 5. Germline V lookup: CDR1 SQVTM, CDR2 ANQGSEA. CDR3 length: 14 amino acids. The CDR3, as DNA: TGCAGCGTTGACCTAGCGGCCCTCACAGATACGCAGTATTTT. Translating it yields CSVDLAALTDTQYF.

The rearrangement uses TRBV29-1 and TRBJ2-1; TRBD2 might be the D (6 bases). Germline V gene sequence: CDR1 SQVTM, CDR2 ANQGSEA. The CDR3 runs 14 residues. V was cut by 4 bases and J by 0 bases, with 10 bases left in between. The CDR3: CSVGGTGSYNEQFF. Written as DNA, the CDR3 is TGCAGCGTTGGCGGGACGGGCTCCTACAATGAGCAGTTCTTC.

This chain links TRBV6-2 or TRBV6-3 with TRBJ2-7; 10 nucleotides match TRBD1. Germline loops: CDR1 MNHEY, CDR2 SVGEGT. V was pared by 7 bases and J by 7 bases, with 7 bases of the junction left unmatched. CDR3 length: 13 amino acids. CDR3 protein: CASILRTGGEQYF. The CDR3 nucleotides read TGTGCCAGCATTCTGAGGACAGGGGGAGAGCAGTACTTC.

This sequence joins TRBV20-1 and TRBJ2-1; possibly TRBD2 for D (5 bases). The germline V and J ends were trimmed by 0 bases and 8 bases, with 17 bases remaining between them. The CDR3 has 15 residues. Germline-derived CDR1 and CDR2 are DFQATT and SNEGSKA (reference sequence). CDR3: CSARDSSRRLDEQFF. The CDR3, as DNA: TGCAGTGCTAGAGATTCCTCTAGGAGGTTGGATGAGCAGTTCTTC.

This clonotype was seen only a few times. The chain employs TRBV4-1 and TRBJ2-5; 11 bases align to TRBD2. Losses at the gene ends were 1 base for V and 2 bases for J; bases not matched to a gene: 3. Germline V gene lookup returns CDR1 MGHRA and CDR2 YSYEKL. The CDR3 is made up of 16 amino acids. CDR3 loop: CASSQGSGGVQETQYF. The CDR3 nucleotides read TGCGCCAGCAGCCAAGGTAGCGGGGGGGTACAAGAGACCCAGTACTTC.

This chain joins TRBV10-3 and TRBJ1-4; 9 bases are a match to TRBD1. J gave up 7 bases and V 10 bases, and 7 bases lay outside the gene matches. CDR1 is ENHRY and CDR2 is SYGVKD in the germline V gene. The CDR3 runs to 13 residues. The CDR3 spells CATTGQGTEKLFF. CDR3 in DNA: TGTGCCACCACGGGACAGGGCACTGAAAAACTGTTTTTT.